The 8 T cell receptor beta chains given below trace back to one sample, sequenced in a study of read filtering for tumor transcriptome and immune sequencing. Molecular barcoded adaptors covering alpha/delta and beta/gamma chains were used on around 370 ng RNA. TCRdb passed the reads through MiXCR, listing each CDR3 protein once. The sample carries about 86,000 distinct CDR3 sequences, roughly 12% recorded once. The sequencing input was a population of CD138-negative cells sorted from bone marrow. The receptor source for this set is a donor aged 40 or over with multiple myeloma.

This clonotype was detected ten times or more. The chain has TRBV18 and TRBJ2-7; D gene unclear. Germline V gene sequence: CDR1 KGHSH, CDR2 LQKENI. V was shortened by 6 bases and J by 4 bases, with 7 bases between the two germline ends. This CDR3 has 11 residues. Here the CDR3 reads CASSGRYEQYF. CDR3 coding DNA: TGTGCCAGCTCTGGGCGGTACGAGCAGTACTTC.

As for this clonotype: A much larger clonotype is one base distant, so this may be a read error. The rearrangement links TRBV19 to TRBJ2-1; D could derive from TRBD1 or TRBD2 (5 bases each). CDR1 and CDR2 from the germline V gene are LNHDA and SQIVND (reference sequence). The CDR3 loop spans 13 amino acids. In nucleotides, the CDR3 is TGTGCCAGTGTGGGACCGTCCTACAATGAGCAGCTCTTC. It is translated as CASVGPSYNEQLF.

This clonotype showed up many times. CDR3 amino acids: CSVTPGQNTEAFF. The CDR3 DNA reads as TGCAGCGTTACACCGGGACAGAACACTGAAGCTTTCTTT. The chain recombines TRBV29-1 with TRBJ1-1, with D perhaps matching TRBD1 (6 bases). The CDR3 runs 13 residues. The V end lost 5 bases, the J end lost 1 base, and 11 bases lay between the germline ends. Germline V gives CDR1 SQVTM, CDR2 ANQGSEA.

V and J are TRBV20-1 and TRBJ2-7; D uncertain. The CDR3 is made up of 15 amino acids. CDR1 is DFQATT and CDR2 is SNEGSKA in the germline V gene (reference sequence). Trimming cost V 6 bases and J 3 bases, with 21 bases left between them. The DNA of the CDR3 is TGCAGTGCCCTTCGACCGGTTCCCGAAGGCTACGAGCAGTACTTC. It yields the protein CSALRPVPEGYEQYF.

This clonotype occurred many times. This chain connects TRBV7-9 to TRBJ2-7; D not resolved. Trimming stripped 4 bases from V and 2 bases from J, with 3 bases between. The CDR3 runs 11 residues. CDR1 and CDR2 (germline): SEHNR, FQNEAQ (reference sequence). The CDR3 DNA reads TGTGCCAGCAGCTCCCCCTACGAGCAGTACTTC. This translates into CASSSPYEQYF.

Ten or more counts support this clonotype. The chain couples TRBV12-3 or TRBV12-4 to TRBJ2-2; D unresolved. The V end was cut by 6 bases, the J end by 0 bases, with 11 bases between. The CDR3 covers 15 residues. The CDR3 is CASRMASANTGELFF. DNA for the CDR3: TGTGCCAGCAGGATGGCCTCCGCGAACACCGGGGAGCTGTTTTTT.

At least ten counts were recorded for this clonotype. The V gene is TRBV7-9, the J gene TRBJ2-6; D not resolved. The CDR3 covers 16 residues. V dropped 1 base and J dropped 0 bases, with 7 bases sitting between them. The germline CDR1 and CDR2 sequences are SEHNR and FQNEAQ (reference sequence). The CDR3 sequence: CASSLGFASGANVLTF. CDR3 in DNA: TGTGCCAGCAGCTTAGGGTTTGCCTCTGGGGCCAACGTCCTGACTTTC.

This clonotype was seen at least ten times. The chain combines TRBV4-1 with TRBJ2-1, with 8 bases aligning to TRBD2. Germline trimming cut 6 bases from V and 0 bases from J; bases unmatched to any gene: 7. This CDR3 spans 16 amino acids. Germline V lookup: CDR1 MGHRA, CDR2 YSYEKL. In DNA, the CDR3 is TGCGCCAGCAGAGACGCGGGAGGCCGCTCCTACAATGAGCAGTTCTTC. It is translated as CASRDAGGRSYNEQFF.